What follows describes a single T cell receptor beta chain. MiXCR, run by TCRdb on the 5' RACE reads, gives a single entry per CDR3 protein. The sample includes tens of thousands of distinct CDR3 sequences, around 10% of them seen just once. This specimen comes from a study of early T cells in non-severe SARS-CoV-2 infection. About the study: Investigators sequenced bulk RNA drawn from unsorted whole blood, and chains remained unpaired.

This CDR3 comprises 10 residues. V was shortened by 8 bases and J by 12 bases, with 11 bases between the two germline ends. From germline, CDR1 is SNHLY and CDR2 FYNNEI. V is TRBV2 and J is TRBJ1-3, with D perhaps TRBD1 (5 bases). This specimen consisted of whole blood, obtained at baseline. This receptor was taken from an adult who was a healthcare worker with PCR-confirmed SARS-CoV-2 infection or an uninfected control (not recorded which). The CDR3 spells CASGGFDIYF. The CDR3 region has the DNA TGTGCCAGCGGGGGATTTGACATATATTTT.